Listed below are T cell receptor beta chains from one sample, sequenced in a study of shared clonotypes between healthy human individuals. The assay was immunoSEQ multiplex PCR, and TCRdb's table has in-frame clones only and misses some. The sample lists about 1.5 million clones; 95% to 99% were seen once. Sequenced: naive CD4+ T cells sorted from blood. The receptors derive from a man aged 25-45 years in good health. Both conserved end residues are part of each CDR3. A D gene is named only where the DNA matches it firmly. Clone sizes are given selectively: once, few, many, or a class where the clone is expanded.

v_gene	j_gene	d_gene	abundance	CDR3nt	CDR3aa
TRBV9	TRBJ1-1	NA	NA	TGTGCCAGCAGCGTAGGGGGGCAGGGGAACACTGAAGCTTTCTTT	CASSVGGQGNTEAFF
TRBV9	TRBJ2-7	TRBD1	NA	TGTGCCAGCAGCCCCGGGACAGTAGACTACGAGAGGTACTTC	CASSPGTVDYERYF
TRBV7-7	TRBJ1-1	NA	NA	TGTGCCAGCAGCCTAGAGCGGAACACTGAAGCTTTCTTT	CASSLERNTEAFF
TRBV29-1	TRBJ2-1	NA	NA	TGCAGCATCTCAGGGGGAGGGATGGACAATGAGCAGTTCTTC	CSISGGGMDNEQFF
TRBV27	TRBJ2-5	NA	NA	TGTGCCAGCAGTAGAACAGGGACCCGCCCAGAGACCCAGTACTTC	CASSRTGTRPETQYF
TRBV18	TRBJ2-2	TRBD2	NA	TGTGCCAGCGCGCTAGCGGGAGGAACCGGGGAGCTGTTTTTT	CASALAGGTGELFF
TRBV5-1	TRBJ2-6	NA	NA	TGCGCCAGCAGCCGGCTGGTCTCTGGGGCCAACGTCCTGACTTTC	CASSRLVSGANVLTF
TRBV20-1	TRBJ2-3	NA	NA	TGCAGTGCCCTGAATCCAGATACGCAGTATTTT	CSALNPDTQYF
TRBV23-1	TRBJ2-6	NA	NA	TGCGCCAGCAGTCAATCAGTCGGTGGTGGGGCCAACGTCCTGACTTTC	CASSQSVGGGANVLTF
TRBV13	TRBJ2-5	NA	NA	TGTGCCAGCAGCTTAGGAAAGACCCAGTACTTC	CASSLGKTQYF
TRBV7-2	TRBJ1-2	NA	NA	TGTGCCAGCAGCTTAGTGGTTTCAGAACCCTATGGCTACACCTTC	CASSLVVSEPYGYTF
TRBV6-5	TRBJ2-7	NA	NA	TGTGCCAGCGGTACTTTCTACGAGCAGTACTTC	CASGTFYEQYF
TRBV13	TRBJ2-3	TRBD2	NA	TGTGCCAGCAGCTTTAGCGGGAGAATAGATACGCAGTATTTT	CASSFSGRIDTQYF
TRBV11-2	TRBJ2-7	NA	NA	TGTGCCAGCAGCTTATCTACTCTGGCAGGCGGCTACGAGCAGTACTTC	CASSLSTLAGGYEQYF
TRBV5-1	TRBJ1-4	TRBD1	NA	TGCGCCAGCAGCAGGGGACAGGGTGAAAAACTGTTTTTT	CASSRGQGEKLFF
TRBV19	TRBJ2-2	NA	NA	TGTGCCAGTAGTATTATAACTAGCACCGGGGAGCTGTTTTTT	CASSIITSTGELFF
TRBV27	TRBJ2-5	TRBD1	NA	TGTGCCAGCAGTTTAGTTGGACAGGGGGCCGGCCAGGAGACCCAGTACTTC	CASSLVGQGAGQETQYF
TRBV5-6	TRBJ1-3	NA	NA	TGTGCCAGCAGCTCGCCCGGACACTCTGGAAACACCATATATTTT	CASSSPGHSGNTIYF
TRBV7-2	TRBJ2-7	NA	NA	TGTGCCAGCAGCCAACGGGCAGCCTCCTACGAGCAGTACTTC	CASSQRAASYEQYF
TRBV11-2	TRBJ2-4	NA	NA	TGTGCCAGCAGCTTAGGACTCCCAAGCGGTATAGCCAAAAACATTCAGTACTTC	CASSLGLPSGIAKNIQYF
TRBV5-5	TRBJ2-7	NA	NA	TGTGCCAGCACCCTGTTGAGGGAGAACGAGCAGTACTTC	CASTLLRENEQYF
TRBV14	TRBJ2-7	TRBD1	NA	TGTGCCAGCAGCCAAAGTCAACCAGGGGGCTATCAGTACTTC	CASSQSQPGGYQYF
TRBV5-1	TRBJ2-1	NA	NA	TGCGCCAGCAGTTCCGGGACTCGCCTATACAATGAGCAGTTCTTC	CASSSGTRLYNEQFF
TRBV7-2	TRBJ2-7	TRBD2	once	TGTGCCAGCAAACGGGAGGATAGCTACGAGCAGTACTTC	CASKREDSYEQYF
TRBV27	TRBJ2-5	NA	NA	TGTGCCAGCAGTTTATCGATTTTGGACTTGGACGTGAAGACCCAGTACTTC	CASSLSILDLDVKTQYF
TRBV7-2	TRBJ2-2	TRBD2	NA	TGTGCCAGCAGCTTATTGACGGCTAGCGGGAGGGCCCATGCCGGGGAGCTGTTTTTT	CASSLLTASGRAHAGELFF
TRBV9	TRBJ2-1	TRBD2	NA	TGTGCCAGCAGCCTAGCGGGAACCCCTCCCAATGAGCAGTTCTTC	CASSLAGTPPNEQFF
TRBV28	TRBJ1-2	TRBD1	few	TGTGCCAGCGGACAGGACGGGGGAAGGTTC	CASGQDGGRF
TRBV5-4	TRBJ2-7	TRBD2	NA	TGTGCCAGCAGCAAGGAGGGCGGGAGGTACGAGCAGTACTTC	CASSKEGGRYEQYF
TRBV5-1	TRBJ2-5	NA	NA	TGCGCCAGCAGCTTGTTTTTAGCGCAAGAGACCCAGTACTTC	CASSLFLAQETQYF
TRBV5-6	TRBJ1-4	TRBD1	NA	TGTGCCAGCAGCCCCTGGGACAGGGGGCATGAAAAACTGTTTTTT	CASSPWDRGHEKLFF
TRBV19	TRBJ1-5	TRBD1	NA	TGTGCCAGTAGGAGGACAGGGGGCCAGCCCCAGCATTTT	CASRRTGGQPQHF